The 6 T cell receptor beta chains given below trace back to one sample, sequenced in a study of T cells after yellow fever vaccination. TCRdb re-derived calls from the 5' RACE reads in MiXCR, one entry per CDR3 protein. The sample has fewer than 500,000 distinct CDR3 sequences, 15% to 20% seen once. Sequenced here: PBMCs, sampled before the yellow fever booster vaccination. Receptor source: a man younger than 30 who received the YFV17D yellow fever vaccine.

This clonotype appeared a few times. The rearrangement joins TRBV20-1 to TRBJ2-4, with 11 bases matching TRBD1. The V and J ends lost 6 bases and 8 bases, in that order; junction bases with no gene match: 15. Germline CDR1 DFQATT, CDR2 SNEGSKA (reference sequence). This CDR3 has 16 amino acids. In DNA, the CDR3 is TGCAGTGCCCAATCCGGGACAGGGGGGATCTGGGACATTCAGTACTTC. Amino acids: CSAQSGTGGIWDIQYF.

The table lists this clonotype with a few counts. The rearrangement joins TRBV20-1 to TRBJ1-2; possibly TRBD1 for D (6 bases). The ends were cut back, 3 bases at V and 3 bases at J, with 14 bases in the middle. The CDR3 has 14 amino acids. Germline V CDR1 and CDR2: DFQATT, SNEGSKA (reference sequence). The CDR3 loop reads CSAREQGGDYGYTF. The CDR3, as DNA: TGCAGTGCTAGGGAACAGGGAGGAGACTATGGCTACACCTTC.

The chain uses TRBV10-3 and TRBJ1-2, with TRBD1 matching over 7 bases. Trimming cost V 0 bases and J 5 bases; bases outside gene matches: 6. This CDR3 is built from 15 residues. CDR1 is ENHRY, CDR2 SYGVKD, per germline. CDR3 region: CAISESLTGSYGYTF. The CDR3, as DNA: TGTGCCATCAGTGAGTCCTTGACAGGGTCTTATGGCTACACCTTC.

This clonotype was counted a single time. The rearrangement joins TRBV5-6 to TRBJ2-3, with 8 bases aligning to TRBD2. The J segment lost 3 bases and the V segment lost 5 bases, leaving 8 bases of the junction unmatched. Germline V gene sequence: CDR1 SGHDT, CDR2 YYEEEE. This CDR3 spans 15 amino acids. The CDR3 protein is CASRFFGGATDTQYF. CDR3 nucleotide sequence: TGTGCCAGCAGATTCTTCGGGGGGGCGACAGATACGCAGTATTTT.

A few counts support this clonotype. This chain links TRBV11-2 with TRBJ2-3; D call uncertain. The V and J ends lost 5 bases and 4 bases respectively, with 13 bases between them. The germline gives CDR1 SGHAT, CDR2 FQNNGV. The CDR3 has 14 amino acids. The CDR3 protein is CASSTVPDSDTQYF. The CDR3, as DNA: TGTGCCAGCAGCACTGTTCCTGATTCAGATACGCAGTATTTT.

This clonotype has a handful of counts. The rearrangement uses TRBV4-3 and TRBJ2-1; 7 bases align to TRBD2. The CDR3 spans 21 residues. V lost 0 bases to trimming and J lost 10 bases; unmatched junction nucleotides: 27. Germline V lookup: CDR1 LGHNA, CDR2 YSLEER. The CDR3 nucleotides are TGCGCCAGCAGCCAAGATTGGATTGGCGGGGGTTACCTCCCGGTAAACTTCGAGCAGTTCTTC. The encoded protein is CASSQDWIGGGYLPVNFEQFF.